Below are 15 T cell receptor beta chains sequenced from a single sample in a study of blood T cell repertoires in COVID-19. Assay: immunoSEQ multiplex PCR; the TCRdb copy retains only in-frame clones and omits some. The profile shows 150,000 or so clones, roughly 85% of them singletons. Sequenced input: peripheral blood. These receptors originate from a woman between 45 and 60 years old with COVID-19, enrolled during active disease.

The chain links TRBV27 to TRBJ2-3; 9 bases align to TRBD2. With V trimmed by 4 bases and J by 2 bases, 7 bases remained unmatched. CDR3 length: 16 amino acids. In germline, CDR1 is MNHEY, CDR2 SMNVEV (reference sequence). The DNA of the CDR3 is TGTGCCAGCAGTTGGTGGGCTAGCGGGGACACAGATACGCAGTATTTT. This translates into CASSWWASGDTDTQYF.

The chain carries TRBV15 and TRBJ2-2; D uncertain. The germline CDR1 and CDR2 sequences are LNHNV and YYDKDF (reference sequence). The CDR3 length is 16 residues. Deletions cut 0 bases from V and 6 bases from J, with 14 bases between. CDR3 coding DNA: TGTGCCACCAGCAGAGATACCCCAGTTCTCGCCGGGGAGCTGTTTTTT. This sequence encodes CATSRDTPVLAGELFF.

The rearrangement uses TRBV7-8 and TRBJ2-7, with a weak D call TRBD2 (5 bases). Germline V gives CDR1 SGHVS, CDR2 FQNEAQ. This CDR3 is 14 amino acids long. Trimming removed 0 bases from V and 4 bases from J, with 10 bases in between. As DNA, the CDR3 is TGTGCCAGCAGCTTAGCGATCCGAGGGTACGAGCAGTACTTC. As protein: CASSLAIRGYEQYF.

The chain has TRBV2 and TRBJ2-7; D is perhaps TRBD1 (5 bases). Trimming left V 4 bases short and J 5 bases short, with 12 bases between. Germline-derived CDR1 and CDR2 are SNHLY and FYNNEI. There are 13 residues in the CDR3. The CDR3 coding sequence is TGTGCCAGCAGTGGTACAGGCACCAACGAGCAGTACTTC. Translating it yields CASSGTGTNEQYF.

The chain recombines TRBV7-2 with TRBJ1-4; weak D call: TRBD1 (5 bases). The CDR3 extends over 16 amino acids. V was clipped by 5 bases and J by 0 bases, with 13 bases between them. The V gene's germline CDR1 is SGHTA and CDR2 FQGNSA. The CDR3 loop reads CASSPRQTSTNEKLFF. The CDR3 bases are TGTGCCAGCAGCCCGCGACAGACTTCAACTAATGAAAAACTGTTTTTT.

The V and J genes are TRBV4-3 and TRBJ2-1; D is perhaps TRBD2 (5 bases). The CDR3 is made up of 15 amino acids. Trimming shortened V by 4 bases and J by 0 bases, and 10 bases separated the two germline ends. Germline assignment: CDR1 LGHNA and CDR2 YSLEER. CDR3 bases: TGCGCCAGCAGCCGTTTGGGGAGCTCCTACAATGAGCAGTTCTTC. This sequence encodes CASSRLGSSYNEQFF.

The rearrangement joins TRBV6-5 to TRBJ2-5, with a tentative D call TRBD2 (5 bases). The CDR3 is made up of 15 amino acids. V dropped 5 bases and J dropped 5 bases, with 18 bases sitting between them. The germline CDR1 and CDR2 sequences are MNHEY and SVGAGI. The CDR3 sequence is CASSTSGSTGETQYF. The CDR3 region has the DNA TGTGCCAGCAGTACCTCGGGGAGTACCGGGGAGACCCAGTACTTC.

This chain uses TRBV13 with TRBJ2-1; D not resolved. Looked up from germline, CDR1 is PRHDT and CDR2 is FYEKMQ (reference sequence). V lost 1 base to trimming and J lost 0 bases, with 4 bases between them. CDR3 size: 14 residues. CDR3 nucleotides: TGTGCCAGCAGCTTAGCCAGCTCCTACAATGAGCAGTTCTTC. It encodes CASSLASSYNEQFF.

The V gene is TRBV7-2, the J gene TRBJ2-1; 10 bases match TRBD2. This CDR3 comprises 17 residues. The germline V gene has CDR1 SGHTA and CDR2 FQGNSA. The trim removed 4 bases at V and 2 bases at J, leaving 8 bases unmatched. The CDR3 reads CASSSASGGMAYNEQFF. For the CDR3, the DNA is TGTGCCAGCAGCTCGGCTAGCGGGGGAATGGCCTACAATGAGCAGTTCTTC. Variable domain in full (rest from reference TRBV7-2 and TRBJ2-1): GAGVSQSPSNKVTEKGKDVELRCDPISGHTALYWYRQSLGQGLEFLIYFQGNSAPDKSGLPSDRFSAERTGGSVSTLTIQRTQQEDSAVYLCASSSASGGMAYNEQFFGPGTRLTVL.

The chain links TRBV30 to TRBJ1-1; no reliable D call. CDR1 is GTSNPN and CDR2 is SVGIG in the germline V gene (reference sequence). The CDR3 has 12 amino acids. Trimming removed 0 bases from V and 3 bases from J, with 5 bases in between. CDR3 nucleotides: TGTGCCTGGAGTGTCGGGGACACTGAAGCTTTCTTT. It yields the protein CAWSVGDTEAFF. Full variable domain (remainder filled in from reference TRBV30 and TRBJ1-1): SQTIHQWPATLVQPVGSPLSLECTVEGTSNPNLYWYRQAAGRGLQLLFYSVGIGQISSEVPQNLSASRPQDRQFILSSKKLLLSDSGFYLCAWSVGDTEAFFGQGTRLTVV.

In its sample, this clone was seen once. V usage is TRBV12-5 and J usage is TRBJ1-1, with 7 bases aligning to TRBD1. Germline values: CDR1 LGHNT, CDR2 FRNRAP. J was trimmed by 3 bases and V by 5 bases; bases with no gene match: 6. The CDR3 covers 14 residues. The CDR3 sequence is CASGQGGRDTEAFF. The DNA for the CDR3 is TGTGCTAGTGGTCAGGGGGGCAGGGACACTGAAGCTTTCTTT.

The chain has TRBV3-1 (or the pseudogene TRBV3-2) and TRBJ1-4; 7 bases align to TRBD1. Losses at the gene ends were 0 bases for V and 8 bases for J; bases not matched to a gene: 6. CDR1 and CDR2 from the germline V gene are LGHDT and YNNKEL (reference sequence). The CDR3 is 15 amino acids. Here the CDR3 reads CASSQDRGRGEKLFF. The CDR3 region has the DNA TGTGCCAGCAGCCAAGATCGAGGCAGGGGGGAAAAACTGTTTTTT.

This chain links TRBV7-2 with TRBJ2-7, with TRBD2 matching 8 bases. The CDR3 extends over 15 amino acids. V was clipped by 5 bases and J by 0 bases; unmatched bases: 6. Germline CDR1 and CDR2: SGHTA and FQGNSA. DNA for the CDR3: TGTGCCAGCAGCACAGAGCGGGGGAGCTCCTACGAGCAGTACTTC. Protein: CASSTERGSSYEQYF.

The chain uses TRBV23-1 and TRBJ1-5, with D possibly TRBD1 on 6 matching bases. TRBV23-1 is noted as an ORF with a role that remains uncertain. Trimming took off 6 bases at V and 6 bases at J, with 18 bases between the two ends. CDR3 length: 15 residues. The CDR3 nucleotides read TGCGCCAGCAGGCCGGACCCCCCAGGGGCTCAGCCCCAGCATTTT. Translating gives CASRPDPPGAQPQHF.

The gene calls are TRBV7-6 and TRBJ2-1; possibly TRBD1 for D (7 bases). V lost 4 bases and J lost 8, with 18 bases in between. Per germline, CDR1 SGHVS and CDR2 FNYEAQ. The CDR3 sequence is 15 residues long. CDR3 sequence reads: CASSSRDRGQHEQFF. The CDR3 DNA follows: TGTGCCAGCAGCTCGCGGGACAGAGGCCAACATGAGCAGTTCTTC.